This is a list of T cell receptor beta chains from one sample in a study of T-cell reconstitution after alpha-beta-depleted transplantation in children. A single record per CDR3 protein comes from TCRdb applying MiXCR to the PCR reads. This table holds 250,000 to 350,000 distinct CDR3 sequences, 20% to 30% found once. The sample in question was PBMCs, mostly from graft donor cells, obtained 180 days after TCRalphabeta/CD19-depleted stem cell transplant. These receptors were obtained from a male patient under 18 who had a stem cell transplant for acute lymphoblastic leukemia, so the T cells may come from the graft donor. Each CDR3 is given with its conserved first and last residue. Fields, in order: D gene, clone size, V gene, J gene, CDR3 DNA, CDR3 protein. D genes are given only for firm matches. A clone size is listed for some rows: how often the clone was seen (once, few, many), or a class if it is expanded.

d_gene: TRBD2
abundance: many
v_gene: TRBV5-1
j_gene: TRBJ2-3
CDR3nt: TGCGCCAGCAGCTTGGTTCCTAGCGGGAGTGCAGATACGCAGTATTTT
CDR3aa: CASSLVPSGSADTQYF

d_gene: TRBD1
abundance: few
v_gene: TRBV6-1
j_gene: TRBJ1-1
CDR3nt: TGTGCCAGCAGTGAAGGGAAGGGGGCTTCCACTGAAGCTTTCTTT
CDR3aa: CASSEGKGASTEAFF

d_gene: NA
abundance: few
v_gene: TRBV9
j_gene: TRBJ2-1
CDR3nt: TGTGCCAGCAGCGTAGTCTCTAGCGTTGAGCAGTTCTTC
CDR3aa: CASSVVSSVEQFF

d_gene: TRBD2
abundance: NA
v_gene: TRBV11-2
j_gene: TRBJ2-3
CDR3nt: TGTGCCAGCAGCTCCCCGTCGGGACTAATCACAGATACGCAGTATTTT
CDR3aa: CASSSPSGLITDTQYF

d_gene: NA
abundance: few
v_gene: TRBV7-9
j_gene: TRBJ2-3
CDR3nt: TGTGCCAGCAGCTGGCGGGATAGGGGCGATACGCAGTATTTT
CDR3aa: CASSWRDRGDTQYF

d_gene: TRBD2
abundance: NA
v_gene: TRBV12-3/TRBV12-4
j_gene: TRBJ2-2
CDR3nt: TGTGCCAGCAGCCGAGCGGGAGTCCGTACCGGGGAGCTGTTTTTT
CDR3aa: CASSRAGVRTGELFF

d_gene: TRBD2
abundance: NA
v_gene: TRBV27
j_gene: TRBJ2-1
CDR3nt: TGTGCCAGCAGTTTATGGAGCGGGGCTCCCTACAATGAGCAGTTCTTC
CDR3aa: CASSLWSGAPYNEQFF

d_gene: TRBD2
abundance: NA
v_gene: TRBV24-1
j_gene: TRBJ2-1
CDR3nt: TGTGCCACCAGTGATTCCCCGTCGGGAGGAAACTCCTACAATGAGCAGTTCTTC
CDR3aa: CATSDSPSGGNSYNEQFF

d_gene: TRBD1
abundance: many
v_gene: TRBV12-3/TRBV12-4
j_gene: TRBJ2-5
CDR3nt: TGTGCCAGCAGTGTCGACAGGGTGAGGGGCCAAGAGACCCAGTACTTC
CDR3aa: CASSVDRVRGQETQYF

d_gene: TRBD1
abundance: NA
v_gene: TRBV6-6
j_gene: TRBJ2-7
CDR3nt: TGTGCCAGCACCCCGGACAGGGCCTACGAGCAGTACTTC
CDR3aa: CASTPDRAYEQYF

d_gene: TRBD2
abundance: NA
v_gene: TRBV27
j_gene: TRBJ2-1
CDR3nt: TGTGCCAGCAAGGCTAGCGGGTCCTACAATGAGCAGTTCTTC
CDR3aa: CASKASGSYNEQFF

d_gene: TRBD2
abundance: few
v_gene: TRBV9
j_gene: TRBJ2-1
CDR3nt: TGTGCCAGCAGCTCTAGGGGTGGACTAGCGGGGGAGAACTCCTACAATGAGCAGTTCTTC
CDR3aa: CASSSRGGLAGENSYNEQFF

d_gene: TRBD1
abundance: NA
v_gene: TRBV10-3
j_gene: TRBJ2-7
CDR3nt: TGTGCCTTCAGAGGACAGGGGGCTCATACCTCCTACGAGCAGTACTTC
CDR3aa: CAFRGQGAHTSYEQYF

d_gene: TRBD1
abundance: NA
v_gene: TRBV29-1
j_gene: TRBJ1-1
CDR3nt: TGCAGCGGACAGGGAGCTGAAGCTTTCTTT
CDR3aa: CSGQGAEAFF

d_gene: NA
abundance: NA
v_gene: TRBV29-1
j_gene: TRBJ2-7
CDR3nt: TGCAGCGCGGCCACAGGGTCGTCCGAGCAGTACTTC
CDR3aa: CSAATGSSEQYF

d_gene: NA
abundance: few
v_gene: TRBV4-2
j_gene: TRBJ1-2
CDR3nt: TGTGCCAGCAGCCAAGGAGGCACCCATGGCTACACCTTC
CDR3aa: CASSQGGTHGYTF